The 17 T cell receptor beta chains below were found in one sample sequenced in a study of cytomegalovirus exposure and HLA in healthy donors. With 60 Vbeta and 13 Jbeta primers, the PCR was carried out. The data were produced by immunoSEQ multiplex PCR, yet TCRdb's version contains in-frame clones alone and is incomplete. The table shows around 150,000 clones, with roughly 62% occurring only once. Specimen: PBMCs. The receptors come from a man in his 60s in good health and CMV-seronegative.

This sequence joins TRBV5-1 and TRBJ2-7, with 7 nucleotides matching TRBD1. From germline, CDR1 is SGHRS and CDR2 YFSETQ. Germline trimming cut 4 bases from V and 6 bases from J; bases unmatched to any gene: 10. The CDR3 runs to 14 residues. The CDR3 nucleotides are TGCGCCAGCAGCCCCCCGACAGGGACCGCCGAGCAGTACTTC. Residues: CASSPPTGTAEQYF.

This clone was seen a handful of times. V usage is TRBV5-6 and J usage is TRBJ2-7, with TRBD2 matching over 10 bases. V dropped 4 bases and J dropped 0; count of bases not matched to a gene: 4. The length of the CDR3 is 15 residues. Germline CDR1 SGHDT, CDR2 YYEEEE. The CDR3 region is CASSNSGRRSYEQYF. The DNA of the CDR3 is TGTGCCAGCAGCAATAGCGGGAGGCGCTCCTACGAGCAGTACTTC.

This chain joins TRBV28 and TRBJ1-5, with 8 nucleotides matching TRBD1. The germline gives CDR1 MDHEN, CDR2 SYDVKM. This CDR3 spans 18 amino acids. J was trimmed by 5 bases and V by 3 bases; bases with no gene match: 15. CDR3 residues: CASSFPAGQGAGYQPQHF. The CDR3 bases are TGTGCCAGCAGTTTCCCCGCGGGGCAGGGGGCTGGATATCAGCCCCAGCATTTT.

The V gene is TRBV28, the J gene TRBJ1-5; D is unclear. Germline V CDR1 and CDR2: MDHEN, SYDVKM. The length of the CDR3 is 15 residues. Trimming pared 6 bases from V and 1 base from J, leaving 13 bases between. The CDR3 loop is CASSPGERSNQPQHF. The CDR3 bases are TGTGCCAGCAGCCCTGGGGAGAGGAGCAATCAGCCCCAGCATTTT.

The gene calls are TRBV2 and TRBJ2-3; D gene unclear. Between the trimmed V and J ends, which lost 0 bases and 1 base, there was a span of 20 bases. The CDR3 covers 19 residues. Germline CDR1 reads SNHLY; CDR2 reads FYNNEI. The CDR3 DNA reads TGTGCCAGCAGTGAAGCGTTTACCAACATGGGTGGAGGCACAGATACGCAGTATTTT. Translated, it gives CASSEAFTNMGGGTDTQYF.

The chain couples TRBV5-6 to TRBJ2-7, with 13 bases matching TRBD2. Looked up from germline, CDR1 is SGHDT and CDR2 is YYEEEE. This CDR3 comprises 15 residues. Losses at the gene ends were 4 bases for V and 6 bases for J; bases not matched to a gene: 7. The CDR3 protein is CASSPGLAGVSEQYF. The CDR3 DNA reads TGTGCCAGCAGCCCAGGACTAGCGGGAGTTTCCGAGCAGTACTTC.

The chain is built from TRBV5-1 and TRBJ1-5; tentative D call: TRBD1 (5 bases). CDR3 length: 14 amino acids. Germline CDR1 is SGHRS and CDR2 is YFSETQ. V was cut by 0 bases and J by 4 bases, with 8 bases left in between. The CDR3 DNA sequence: TGCGCCAGCAGCTTGGGGGGGGAAAATCAGCCCCAGCATTTT. It yields the protein CASSLGGENQPQHF.

The chain has TRBV7-9 and TRBJ2-1; 8 nucleotides agree with TRBD2. CDR3 length: 15 amino acids. From germline, CDR1 is SEHNR and CDR2 FQNEAQ (reference sequence). Trimming removed 4 bases from V and 0 bases from J; junction bases left unmatched: 2. CDR3: CASSYREGSYNEQFF. In DNA, the CDR3 is TGTGCCAGCAGCTACCGGGAGGGCTCCTACAATGAGCAGTTCTTC.

This clone occurred a few times. The chain carries TRBV19 and TRBJ1-1, with TRBD1 identical over 9 bases. Germline CDR1 and CDR2: LNHDA and SQIVND (reference sequence). There are 17 residues in the CDR3. V gave up 5 bases and J gave up 6 bases; unmatched junction bases: 16. CDR3: CASSSKDRGVPQAEAFF. CDR3 DNA: TGTGCCAGTAGTTCAAAGGACAGGGGCGTACCGCAGGCTGAAGCTTTCTTT.

This sequence joins TRBV19 and TRBJ1-5; D might be TRBD1 (6 bases). The CDR3 is 15 amino acids. V was clipped by 5 bases and J by 2 bases, with 13 bases between them. CDR1 is LNHDA, CDR2 SQIVND, per germline (reference sequence). CDR3 sequence (DNA): TGTGCCAGTAGTCTTCAGGGGAGAGGCAATCAGCCCCAGCATTTT. Translation gives CASSLQGRGNQPQHF.

The chain links TRBV29-1 to TRBJ2-3, with a weak D call TRBD2 (6 bases). The CDR3 loop spans 15 amino acids. CDR1 and CDR2 (germline): SQVTM, ANQGSEA. Deletions cut 7 bases from V and 2 bases from J, with 19 bases between. The CDR3 DNA reads TGCAGCGCCGCGAGCAGCGGGCTCGTCACAGATACGCAGTATTTT. It yields the protein CSAASSGLVTDTQYF.

The V gene is TRBV9, the J gene TRBJ2-7; 7 positions agree with TRBD1. CDR3 length: 12 residues. The V segment lost 4 bases and the J segment 5 bases; nucleotides outside the gene matches: 3. In germline, CDR1 is SGDLS, CDR2 YYNGEE. Written as DNA, the CDR3 is TGTGCCAGCAGCACGACAGGGAACGAGCAGTACTTC. It encodes CASSTTGNEQYF.

The rearrangement uses TRBV7-9 and TRBJ2-7; 7 bases map to TRBD2. Germline V lookup: CDR1 SEHNR, CDR2 FQNEAQ (reference sequence). This CDR3 comprises 14 residues. V gave up 6 bases and J gave up 3 bases; unmatched junction bases: 8. The DNA for the CDR3 is TGTGCCAGCAGGCGGGGAGGGGTGGACTACGAGCAGTACTTC. Translating it yields CASRRGGVDYEQYF.

The CDR3 DNA sequence: TGTGCCAGCAGTCCTCGGACAGGGTCGAACACTGAAGCTTTCTTT. This translates into CASSPRTGSNTEAFF. The V and J genes are TRBV27 and TRBJ1-1; 8 bases are shared with TRBD1. The germline gives CDR1 MNHEY, CDR2 SMNVEV (reference sequence). The CDR3 contains 15 residues. J lost 1 base, V lost 5 bases, and 6 bases had no gene match.

The CDR3 DNA reads as TGTGCCAGCAGGTATACGGACGGGGTTAATTACGAGCAGTACTTC. Encoded protein: CASRYTDGVNYEQYF. The chain recombines TRBV6-1 with TRBJ2-7; a weak D match, TRBD2 (5 bases). The V gene lost 6 bases and the J gene lost 4 bases, with 19 bases spanning the gap. From germline, CDR1 is MNHNS and CDR2 SASEGT. The CDR3 totals 15 residues.

This rearrangement joins TRBV7-2 to TRBJ1-1; D gene uncertain. The CDR3 sequence is 14 residues long. Trimming removed 0 bases at V and 0 bases at J, with 5 bases between. Germline V gene lookup returns CDR1 SGHTA and CDR2 FQGNSA. For the CDR3, the DNA is TGTGCCAGCAGCTTAGCGCGAGTGAACACTGAAGCTTTCTTT. It specifies CASSLARVNTEAFF. Full variable domain (rest looked up from reference TRBV7-2 and TRBJ1-1): GAGVSQSPSNKVTEKGKDVELRCDPISGHTALYWYRQSLGQGLEFLIYFQGNSAPDKSGLPSDRFSAERTGGSVSTLTIQRTQQEDSAVYLCASSLARVNTEAFFGQGTRLTVV.

The V gene is TRBV7-2, the J gene TRBJ2-1; TRBD1 might be the D (5 bases). CDR3 size: 17 residues. The V end was cut by 6 bases, the J end by 2 bases, with 20 bases between. Per germline, CDR1 SGHTA and CDR2 FQGNSA. CDR3 bases: TGTGCCAGCAGTTCCAGTTCAGGTAGGGGTGCCTACAATGAGCAGTTCTTC. Its translation is CASSSSSGRGAYNEQFF.